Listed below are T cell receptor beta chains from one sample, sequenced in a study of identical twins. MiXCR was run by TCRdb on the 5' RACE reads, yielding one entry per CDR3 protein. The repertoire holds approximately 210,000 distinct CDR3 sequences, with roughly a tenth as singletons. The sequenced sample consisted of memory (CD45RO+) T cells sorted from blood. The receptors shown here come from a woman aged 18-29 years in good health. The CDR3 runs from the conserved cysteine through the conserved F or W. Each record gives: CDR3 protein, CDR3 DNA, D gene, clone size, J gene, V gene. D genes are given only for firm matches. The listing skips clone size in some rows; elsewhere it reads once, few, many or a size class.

CDR3aa: CASRSGMGTEAFF
CDR3nt: TGTGCCAGCAGGTCCGGTATGGGCACTGAAGCTTTCTTT
d_gene: NA
abundance: few
j_gene: TRBJ1-1
v_gene: TRBV9

CDR3aa: CASTEGGYEQYF
CDR3nt: TGTGCCTCCACAGAGGGGGGCTACGAGCAGTACTTC
d_gene: NA
abundance: many
j_gene: TRBJ2-7
v_gene: TRBV10-3

CDR3aa: CATSPRGSNQPQHF
CDR3nt: TGTGCCACCAGTCCCAGGGGTAGCAATCAGCCCCAGCATTTT
d_gene: NA
abundance: many
j_gene: TRBJ1-5
v_gene: TRBV24-1

CDR3aa: CASSLGGYENNEQFF
CDR3nt: TGTGCCAGCAGCTTAGGAGGGTATGAGAACAATGAGCAGTTCTTC
d_gene: NA
abundance: NA
j_gene: TRBJ2-1
v_gene: TRBV11-3

CDR3aa: CASSSPRTSGQYEQYF
CDR3nt: TGTGCCAGCAGCTCCCCAAGGACTAGCGGGCAATACGAGCAGTACTTC
d_gene: TRBD2
abundance: NA
j_gene: TRBJ2-7
v_gene: TRBV6-2/TRBV6-3

CDR3aa: CASSFAGANVLTF
CDR3nt: TGTGCCAGCAGCTTCGCTGGGGCCAACGTCCTGACTTTC
d_gene: NA
abundance: NA
j_gene: TRBJ2-6
v_gene: TRBV7-9

CDR3aa: CASSLTPNRDSGPLHF
CDR3nt: TGCGCCAGCAGCTTGACCCCCAACCGGGACTCAGGACCCCTCCACTTT
d_gene: NA
abundance: NA
j_gene: TRBJ1-6
v_gene: TRBV5-1

CDR3aa: CASSPLGSYPEAFF
CDR3nt: TGTGCCAGCAGCCCGCTGGGATCGTACCCTGAAGCTTTCTTT
d_gene: NA
abundance: NA
j_gene: TRBJ1-1
v_gene: TRBV9

CDR3aa: CASSLERHSNQPQHF
CDR3nt: TGTGCCAGCAGTTTGGAAAGACATAGCAATCAGCCCCAGCATTTT
d_gene: NA
abundance: many
j_gene: TRBJ1-5
v_gene: TRBV27

CDR3aa: CSATQNTHNEQFF
CDR3nt: TGCAGTGCTACACAGAATACCCACAATGAGCAGTTCTTC
d_gene: NA
abundance: few
j_gene: TRBJ2-1
v_gene: TRBV20-1

CDR3aa: CASSLSSGYGYTF
CDR3nt: TGCGCCAGCAGCTTGAGTTCGGGGTATGGCTACACCTTC
d_gene: NA
abundance: few
j_gene: TRBJ1-2
v_gene: TRBV5-1

CDR3aa: CASSYNRAETTGELFF
CDR3nt: TGTGCCAGCAGTTACAATAGGGCAGAAACTACCGGGGAGCTGTTTTTT
d_gene: NA
abundance: few
j_gene: TRBJ2-2
v_gene: TRBV6-2/TRBV6-3

CDR3aa: CSAEGRLAGGYEQFF
CDR3nt: TGCAGCGCCGAAGGGCGACTAGCGGGAGGCTATGAGCAGTTCTTC
d_gene: TRBD2
abundance: many
j_gene: TRBJ2-1
v_gene: TRBV29-1

CDR3aa: CSARDSPYNEQFF
CDR3nt: TGCAGTGCTAGAGATTCCCCCTACAATGAGCAGTTCTTC
d_gene: NA
abundance: few
j_gene: TRBJ2-1
v_gene: TRBV20-1

CDR3aa: CASSPDRGSYNEQFF
CDR3nt: TGTGCCAGCAGCCCAGACAGGGGTTCCTACAATGAGCAGTTCTTC
d_gene: TRBD1
abundance: few
j_gene: TRBJ2-1
v_gene: TRBV12-3/TRBV12-4

CDR3aa: CASMVGRLNTEAFF
CDR3nt: TGTGCCAGCATGGTAGGAAGATTAAACACTGAAGCTTTCTTT
d_gene: NA
abundance: few
j_gene: TRBJ1-1
v_gene: TRBV6-1